The clone carrying this TCR beta chain was counted once. Its antigen is undetermined. The data belong to a study of T cell responses to AZD1222 COVID-19 vaccine. Generated by immunoSEQ multiplex PCR, the TCRdb table keeps only in-frame clones and is missing some. The table records about 150,000 clones, 70% to 90% of them present only once. Points from the study as a whole: Unmutated regions of variants are reportedly targeted by nearly half of spike-specific TCRs. Most donors were white British and more were female, and clonal diversity was possibly underestimated.

Germline V gene lookup returns CDR1 SGHNT and CDR2 YYREEE (reference sequence). The CDR3 has 15 residues. With V trimmed by 1 base and J by 5 bases, 4 bases remained unmatched. V and J are TRBV5-4 and TRBJ2-1; 9 positions match TRBD2. Sequencing used peripheral blood, obtained on day 0 of MenACWY control vaccination. The TCR originated in an adult in good health. CDR3 residues: CASSLLSGRNNEQFF. CDR3 DNA: TGTGCCAGCAGCTTGTTGAGCGGGAGGAACAATGAGCAGTTCTTC. Full variable domain (rest looked up from reference TRBV5-4 and TRBJ2-1): ETGVTQSPTHLIKTRGQQVTLRCSSQSGHNTVSWYQQALGQGPQFIFQYYREEENGRGNFPPRFSGLQFPNYSSELNVNALELDDSALYLCASSLLSGRNNEQFFGPGTRLTVL.